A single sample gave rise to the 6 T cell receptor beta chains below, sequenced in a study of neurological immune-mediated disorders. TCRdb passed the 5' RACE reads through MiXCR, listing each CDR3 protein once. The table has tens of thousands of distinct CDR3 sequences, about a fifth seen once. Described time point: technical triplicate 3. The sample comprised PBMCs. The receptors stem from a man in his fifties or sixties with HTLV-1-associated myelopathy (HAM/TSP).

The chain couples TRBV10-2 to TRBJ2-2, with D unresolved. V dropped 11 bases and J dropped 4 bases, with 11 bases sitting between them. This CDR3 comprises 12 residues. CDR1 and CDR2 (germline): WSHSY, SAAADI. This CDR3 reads CAATTLTGELFF. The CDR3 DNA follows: TGCGCCGCCACAACCCTCACCGGGGAGCTGTTTTTT.

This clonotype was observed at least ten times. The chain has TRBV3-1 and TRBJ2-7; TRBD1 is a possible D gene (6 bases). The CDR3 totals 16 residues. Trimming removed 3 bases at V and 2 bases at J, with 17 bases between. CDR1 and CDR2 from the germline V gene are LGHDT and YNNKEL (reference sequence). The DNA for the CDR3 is TGTGCCAGCAGCCACCTAAGGGGGTCGTCCCCCTACGAGCAGTACTTC. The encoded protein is CASSHLRGSSPYEQYF.

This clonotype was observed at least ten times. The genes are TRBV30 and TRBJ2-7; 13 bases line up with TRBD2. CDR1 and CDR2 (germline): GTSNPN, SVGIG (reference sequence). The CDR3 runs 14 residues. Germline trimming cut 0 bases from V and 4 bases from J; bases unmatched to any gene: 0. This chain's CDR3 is CAWSVGLAGYEQYF. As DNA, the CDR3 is TGTGCCTGGAGTGTGGGACTAGCGGGATACGAGCAGTACTTC.

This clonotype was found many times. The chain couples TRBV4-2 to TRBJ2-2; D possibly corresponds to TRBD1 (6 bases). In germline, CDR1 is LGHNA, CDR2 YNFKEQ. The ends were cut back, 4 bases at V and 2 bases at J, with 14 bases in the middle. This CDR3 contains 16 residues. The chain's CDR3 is CASSRNGQLNTGELFF. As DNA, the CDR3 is TGTGCCAGCAGCCGCAACGGACAGCTAAACACCGGGGAGCTGTTTTTT.

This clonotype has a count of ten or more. The CDR3 DNA sequence: TGTGCCAGCAGGTACGCCGCCAATGAGCAGTTCTTC. It translates to CASRYAANEQFF. This chain connects TRBV2 to TRBJ2-1; D is unresolved. From germline, CDR1 is SNHLY and CDR2 FYNNEI. The ends were cut back, 6 bases at V and 6 bases at J, with 9 bases in the middle. This CDR3 has 12 residues.

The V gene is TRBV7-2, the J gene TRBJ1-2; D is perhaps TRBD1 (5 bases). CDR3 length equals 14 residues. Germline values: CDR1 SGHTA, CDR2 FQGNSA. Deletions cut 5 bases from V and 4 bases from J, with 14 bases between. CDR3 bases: TGTGCCAGCAGCCCCGGGGCTTTACTCTATGGCTACACCTTC. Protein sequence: CASSPGALLYGYTF.